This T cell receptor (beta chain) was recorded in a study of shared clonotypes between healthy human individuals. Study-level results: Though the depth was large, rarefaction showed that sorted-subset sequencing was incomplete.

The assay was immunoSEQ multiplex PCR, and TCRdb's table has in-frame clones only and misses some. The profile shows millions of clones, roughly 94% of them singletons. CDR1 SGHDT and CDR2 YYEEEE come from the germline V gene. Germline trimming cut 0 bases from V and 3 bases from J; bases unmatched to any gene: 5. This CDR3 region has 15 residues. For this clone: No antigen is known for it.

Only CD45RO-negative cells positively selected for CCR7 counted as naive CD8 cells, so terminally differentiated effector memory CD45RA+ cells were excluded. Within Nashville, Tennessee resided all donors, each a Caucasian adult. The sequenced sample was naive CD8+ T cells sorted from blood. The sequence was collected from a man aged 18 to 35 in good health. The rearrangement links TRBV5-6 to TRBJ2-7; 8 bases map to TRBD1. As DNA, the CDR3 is TGTGCCAGCAGCTTGGGACAGGGGACCGGCTACGAGCAGTACTTC. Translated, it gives CASSLGQGTGYEQYF.